A selection of T cell receptor beta chains follows, all from one sample in a study of identical twins. TCRdb ran MiXCR on the 5' RACE reads and lists one entry per CDR3 protein. The sample records fewer than 250,000 distinct CDR3 sequences, more than 6.5% being singletons. The data were also submitted as part of a second study, on yellow fever vaccine responses in identical twins.

Sequencing was carried out using memory (CD45RO+) T cells sorted from blood. These receptors all come from a woman younger than 30 in good health. CDR3s include the opening cysteine and the closing phenylalanine or tryptophan. A D gene is named only where the DNA matches it firmly. The size field is filled for only some rows; it gives once, few, many or a size class.

J | D | V | size | CDR3 | DNA
TRBJ2-7 | . | TRBV3-1 | . | CASSPGATGASYEQYF | TGTGCCAGCAGCCCAGGGGCGACAGGCGCCTCCTACGAGCAGTACTTC
TRBJ2-2 | . | TRBV10-2 | many | CAGRQANTGELFF | TGCGCCGGTAGACAGGCGAACACCGGGGAGCTGTTTTTT
TRBJ2-5 | . | TRBV7-9 | . | CASSTGQKETQYF | TGTGCCAGCAGCACCGGACAGAAAGAGACCCAGTACTTC
TRBJ1-1 | . | TRBV28 | few | CASMGSRNTEAFF | TGTGCCAGCATGGGGTCTCGGAACACTGAAGCTTTCTTT
TRBJ2-6 | . | TRBV12-3/TRBV12-4 | many | CASIGPSGANVLTF | TGTGCCAGCATAGGGCCCTCTGGGGCCAACGTCCTGACTTTC
TRBJ2-1 | . | TRBV6-2/TRBV6-3 | many | CASSPTGIEQFF | TGTGCCAGCAGCCCCACAGGCATTGAGCAGTTCTTC
TRBJ2-1 | TRBD2 | TRBV7-2 | many | CASSLGRTSGSREFF | TGTGCCAGCAGCTTAGGAAGGACTAGCGGCTCCCGGGAGTTCTTC
TRBJ2-2 | TRBD1 | TRBV20-1 | few | CSARDTGTGKGPDTGELFF | TGCAGTGCTAGAGATACGGGGACAGGGAAGGGCCCGGACACCGGGGAGCTGTTTTTT
TRBJ2-1 | . | TRBV6-4 | few | CASSAEGGTHNEQFF | TGTGCCAGCAGCGCCGAGGGGGGTACACACAATGAGCAGTTCTTC
TRBJ2-7 | . | TRBV12-3/TRBV12-4 | many | CASSFRLSSYEQYF | TGTGCCAGCAGTTTCCGGCTTAGCTCCTACGAGCAGTACTTC
TRBJ1-1 | . | TRBV5-6 | many | CASSPRKWGTEAFF | TGTGCCAGCAGCCCACGGAAATGGGGAACTGAAGCTTTCTTT
TRBJ2-7 | TRBD2 | TRBV20-1 | few | CSANAGGRAPYEQYF | TGCAGTGCTAATGCGGGGGGTAGGGCCCCCTACGAGCAGTACTTC
TRBJ2-1 | . | TRBV7-2 | many | CASSLESLGAYNEQFF | TGTGCCAGCAGCTTAGAATCACTTGGGGCATACAATGAGCAGTTCTTC
TRBJ2-2 | . | TRBV7-2 | . | CASSVYTGELFF | TGTGCCAGCAGCGTGTACACCGGGGAGCTGTTTTTT
TRBJ2-2 | . | TRBV25-1 | many | CASSELGTRRDTGELFF | TGTGCCAGCAGTGAATTGGGGACGAGGCGGGACACCGGGGAGCTGTTTTTT
TRBJ2-3 | . | TRBV12-3/TRBV12-4 | many | CASSFRGRDITDTQYF | TGTGCCAGCAGTTTCCGGGGCCGAGACATCACAGATACGCAGTATTTT
TRBJ2-7 | TRBD2 | TRBV5-1 | . | CASSLGTRGYEQYF | TGCGCCAGCAGCTTGGGGACTAGGGGCTACGAGCAGTACTTC
TRBJ1-2 | TRBD1 | TRBV2 | few | CASAQSTGANGYTF | TGTGCCAGCGCACAATCGACAGGGGCTAATGGCTACACCTTC
TRBJ2-7 | . | TRBV6-5 | few | CASSYSINSLGYEQYF | TGTGCCAGCAGTTACTCGATCAATAGTCTCGGTTACGAGCAGTACTTC
TRBJ1-6 | TRBD1 | TRBV6-5 | few | CASSYGQGDSPLHF | TGTGCCAGCAGTTACGGACAGGGGGATTCACCCCTCCACTTT
TRBJ2-7 | . | TRBV28 | . | CASSLNRGEQYF | TGTGCCAGCAGTTTAAACAGAGGCGAGCAGTACTTC
TRBJ2-2 | . | TRBV20-1 | few | CSASPRQAGELFF | TGCAGTGCTAGCCCCCGACAGGCCGGGGAGCTGTTTTTT
TRBJ2-3 | . | TRBV27 | few | CASSLWADSTDTQYF | TGTGCCAGCAGTTTATGGGCGGATAGCACAGATACGCAGTATTTT
TRBJ2-1 | TRBD2 | TRBV7-9 | few | CASSDYSGVSYNEQFF | TGTGCCAGCAGCGACTATAGCGGGGTCTCCTACAATGAGCAGTTCTTC
TRBJ2-2 | . | TRBV5-1 | . | CASTPSGAGTGELFF | TGCGCCAGCACCCCCTCGGGGGCGGGCACCGGGGAGCTGTTTTTT
TRBJ2-1 | . | TRBV28 | few | CASTLAGRTDNEQFF | TGTGCCAGCACCCTGGCGGGTAGGACGGACAATGAGCAGTTCTTC
TRBJ2-3 | TRBD2 | TRBV6-5 | . | CASSYSGGSGRGDTQYF | TGTGCCAGCAGTTACTCGGGTGGTAGCGGGCGGGGGGATACGCAGTATTTT
TRBJ1-6 | . | TRBV7-9 | many | CATQGTGNSPLHF | TGTGCCACCCAAGGTACAGGGAATTCACCCCTCCACTTT
TRBJ2-7 | . | TRBV5-1 | . | CASSLGGIYEQYF | TGCGCCAGCAGCTTGGGAGGGATCTACGAGCAGTACTTC
TRBJ2-3 | . | TRBV12-5 | few | CASGLGGAFDTQYF | TGTGCTAGTGGTTTGGGGGGGGCCTTTGATACGCAGTATTTT
TRBJ2-2 | . | TRBV7-3 | . | CASSLYQGGGELFF | TGTGCCAGCAGCTTATACCAGGGAGGCGGGGAGCTGTTTTTT
TRBJ2-3 | TRBD2 | TRBV3-1 | many | CASSGISLAGGPSYAKQYF | TGTGCCAGCAGCGGAATTTCGCTAGCGGGAGGACCCTCCTACGCCAAACAGTATTTT
TRBJ2-7 | TRBD1 | TRBV29-1 | many | CSVDAGGYEQYF | TGCAGCGTTGACGCAGGGGGCTACGAGCAGTACTTC
TRBJ2-1 | TRBD2 | TRBV4-1 | . | CASTLGEGPYNEQFF | TGCGCCAGCACCCTGGGGGAGGGCCCATACAATGAGCAGTTCTTC
TRBJ2-6 | . | TRBV12-3/TRBV12-4 | many | CASRYSGANVLTF | TGTGCCAGCAGGTACTCTGGGGCCAACGTCCTGACTTTC
TRBJ2-1 | TRBD1 | TRBV2 | many | CASRHRGQSSYNEQFF | TGTGCCAGCAGGCACAGGGGGCAAAGCTCCTACAATGAGCAGTTCTTC
TRBJ2-3 | . | TRBV10-3 | few | CAISESVPTDTQYF | TGTGCCATCAGTGAGTCGGTCCCCACAGATACGCAGTATTTT
TRBJ2-7 | . | TRBV7-2 | few | CASSLLTSRSDEQYF | TGTGCCAGCAGCTTATTGACTAGTCGTTCGGACGAGCAGTACTTC
TRBJ2-7 | TRBD2 | TRBV6-6 | . | CATRLAGAYEQYF | TGTGCCACCCGACTAGCGGGAGCCTACGAGCAGTACTTC
TRBJ2-5 | . | TRBV12-3/TRBV12-4 | many | CASNRGSGETQYF | TGTGCCAGCAATAGAGGTTCCGGCGAGACCCAGTACTTC
TRBJ1-1 | . | TRBV25-1 | . | CASLRNTEAFF | TGTGCCAGTCTTAGGAACACTGAAGCTTTCTTT
TRBJ2-7 | TRBD2 | TRBV20-1 | few | CSARDVRVGGNYEQYF | TGCAGTGCTAGAGACGTCCGGGTGGGGGGGAACTACGAGCAGTACTTC
TRBJ2-3 | TRBD2 | TRBV20-1 | . | CSARVAGGPQYF | TGCAGTGCTAGAGTAGCGGGAGGGCCACAGTATTTT
TRBJ2-4 | TRBD2 | TRBV27 | many | CASSYGLEGNIQYF | TGTGCCAGCAGTTACGGACTAGAGGGAAACATTCAGTACTTC
TRBJ2-3 | . | TRBV18 | . | CASSQQQVPYTDTQYF | TGTGCCAGCTCACAACAACAGGTCCCTTACACAGATACGCAGTATTTT
TRBJ2-7 | TRBD2 | TRBV5-6 | . | CASSSSGSWGYEQYF | TGTGCCAGCAGCTCCAGCGGGAGTTGGGGCTACGAGCAGTACTTC
TRBJ2-3 | . | TRBV4-3 | few | CASSQFNGGSTDTQYF | TGCGCCAGCAGCCAATTTAATGGCGGGAGCACAGATACGCAGTATTTT
TRBJ2-7 | TRBD1 | TRBV7-2 | many | CASSLTTGNLRYEQYF | TGTGCCAGCAGCTTAACGACAGGGAACCTGAGGTACGAGCAGTACTTC
TRBJ2-6 | . | TRBV6-5 | once | CASSSPFGANVLTF | TGTGCCAGCAGTTCGCCGTTTGGGGCCAACGTCCTGACTTTC
TRBJ2-3 | TRBD2 | TRBV4-3 | many | CASSQDRSGGHTDTQYF | TGCGCCAGCAGCCAAGATAGGAGCGGGGGCCACACAGATACGCAGTATTTT
TRBJ2-2 | . | TRBV20-1 | . | CSAREAGQNTGELFF | TGCAGTGCTAGAGAGGCGGGGCAGAACACCGGGGAGCTGTTTTTT
TRBJ2-3 | . | TRBV2 | many | CASTPNGVTHLYF | TGTGCCAGCACCCCCAATGGTGTGACCCATCTGTATTTT
TRBJ1-5 | TRBD1 | TRBV18 | few | CASSPRMTGDNQPQHF | TGTGCCAGCTCACCTAGAATGACAGGGGACAATCAGCCCCAGCATTTT
TRBJ2-3 | . | TRBV7-2 | . | CASSSGGTASTDTQYF | TGTGCCAGCAGCTCGGGCGGGACAGCTAGCACAGATACGCAGTATTTT
TRBJ2-7 | . | TRBV6-1 | few | CASTAGTDPYEQYF | TGTGCCAGCACCGCCGGGACGGACCCCTACGAGCAGTACTTC
TRBJ1-2 | . | TRBV20-1 | many | CSARQGYGYTF | TGCAGTGCTAGACAGGGCTATGGCTACACCTTC
TRBJ2-6 | . | TRBV29-1 | many | CSVLSGANVLTF | TGCAGCGTTCTATCTGGGGCCAACGTCCTGACTTTC
TRBJ2-5 | . | TRBV20-1 | many | CSARDPERETQYF | TGCAGTGCTAGAGATCCTGAGCGGGAGACCCAGTACTTC